These T cell receptor beta chains were read from a single sample in a study of identical twins. TCRdb reprocessed the 5' RACE reads via MiXCR and lists one record per CDR3 protein. The data show hundreds of thousands of distinct CDR3 sequences, with 24% seen just once and 2.9% held by the top ten. The sample was also reused in another study, on T cells expressing NK-cell markers.

Sequenced material: CD4+ T cells sorted from blood. Receptor source: a young woman in good health. Both conserved end residues are part of each CDR3. The order of the fields is D gene, J gene, V gene, clone size, CDR3 protein, CDR3 DNA. D genes are given only for firm matches. Size is stated for part of the rows, as once, few or many counts, or as a class when the clone is expanded.

NA | TRBJ2-3 | TRBV6-6 | few | CASSQRLTDTQYF | TGTGCCAGCAGTCAGAGACTCACAGATACGCAGTATTTT
NA | TRBJ2-2 | TRBV5-1 | NA | CASRLGGVTGELFF | TGCGCCAGCAGATTGGGCGGCGTGACCGGGGAGCTGTTTTTT
NA | TRBJ2-1 | TRBV11-3 | once | CASSLVGGRNEQFF | TGTGCCAGCAGCTTAGTCGGGGGGCGCAATGAGCAGTTCTTC
NA | TRBJ1-1 | TRBV5-1 | many | CASSGRDTIINTEAFF | TGCGCCAGCAGCGGCCGGGACACCATAATTAACACTGAAGCTTTCTTT
TRBD2 | TRBJ2-1 | TRBV5-6 | NA | CASIPGTSGRRWGEQFF | TGTGCCAGCATTCCCGGGACTAGCGGGAGGCGTTGGGGTGAGCAGTTCTTC
NA | TRBJ2-5 | TRBV3-1 | NA | CASSHQGRRNQETQYF | TGTGCCAGCAGCCATCAGGGCAGGAGAAACCAAGAGACCCAGTACTTC
NA | TRBJ2-1 | TRBV5-1 | NA | CASSFRRVDEQFF | TGCGCCAGCAGCTTCCGGAGGGTGGACGAGCAGTTCTTC
TRBD2 | TRBJ2-7 | TRBV20-1 | few | CSARDVLAGNYEQYF | TGCAGTGCTAGAGATGTACTAGCGGGGAACTACGAGCAGTACTTC
NA | TRBJ1-1 | TRBV7-9 | few | CASSRTPEAFF | TGTGCCAGCAGCCGGACTCCTGAAGCTTTCTTT
NA | TRBJ2-3 | TRBV5-1 | NA | CASSLVIAETDTQYF | TGCGCCAGCAGCTTGGTGATAGCCGAGACAGATACGCAGTATTTT
TRBD1 | TRBJ1-4 | TRBV20-1 | NA | CSAFRQGQSEKLFF | TGCAGTGCTTTTCGACAGGGTCAGTCTGAAAAACTGTTTTTT
TRBD2 | TRBJ2-3 | TRBV7-6 | few | CASSRSEGLATSTDTQYF | TGTGCCAGCAGCCGCTCGGAGGGACTAGCGACTAGCACAGATACGCAGTATTTT
NA | TRBJ2-5 | TRBV4-2 | few | CASSQERLETQYF | TGTGCCAGCAGCCAGGAGAGACTGGAGACCCAGTACTTC
TRBD1 | TRBJ1-1 | TRBV12-3/TRBV12-4 | few | CASRRDRFYTEAFF | TGTGCCAGCAGACGGGACAGGTTCTACACTGAAGCTTTCTTT
NA | TRBJ2-3 | TRBV30 | NA | CAWSVRRTTTDTQYF | TGTGCCTGGAGTGTACGAAGGACGACCACAGATACGCAGTATTTT
TRBD1 | TRBJ2-7 | TRBV9 | few | CASSRGPYLSYEQYF | TGTGCCAGCAGCAGGGGGCCCTACCTCTCCTACGAGCAGTACTTC
NA | TRBJ2-1 | TRBV7-2 | many | CASSLLLPLAEQFF | TGTGCCAGCAGCTTACTTCTCCCGTTGGCCGAGCAGTTCTTC
NA | TRBJ2-5 | TRBV7-2 | NA | CASSLQGIEETQYF | TGTGCCAGCAGCTTACAGGGTATAGAAGAGACCCAGTACTTC
NA | TRBJ2-5 | TRBV12-3/TRBV12-4 | NA | CASSPRRNSQETQYF | TGTGCCAGCAGCCCACGGCGCAACTCTCAAGAGACCCAGTACTTC